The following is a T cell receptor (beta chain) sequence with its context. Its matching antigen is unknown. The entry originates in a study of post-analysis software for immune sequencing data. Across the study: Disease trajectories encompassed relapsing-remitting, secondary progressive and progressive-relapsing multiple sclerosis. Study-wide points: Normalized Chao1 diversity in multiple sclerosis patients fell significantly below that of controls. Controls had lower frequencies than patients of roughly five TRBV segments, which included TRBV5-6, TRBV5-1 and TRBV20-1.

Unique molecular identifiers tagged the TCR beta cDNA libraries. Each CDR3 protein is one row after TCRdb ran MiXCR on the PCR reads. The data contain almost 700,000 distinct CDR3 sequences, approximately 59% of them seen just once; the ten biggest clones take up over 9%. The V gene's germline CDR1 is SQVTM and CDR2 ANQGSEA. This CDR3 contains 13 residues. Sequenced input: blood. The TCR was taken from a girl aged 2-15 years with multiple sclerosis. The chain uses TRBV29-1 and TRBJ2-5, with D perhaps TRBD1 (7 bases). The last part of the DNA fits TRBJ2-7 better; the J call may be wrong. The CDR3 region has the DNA TGCAGCGTAACGACAGGGAGGATCTACGAGCAGTACTTC. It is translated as CSVTTGRIYEQYF.